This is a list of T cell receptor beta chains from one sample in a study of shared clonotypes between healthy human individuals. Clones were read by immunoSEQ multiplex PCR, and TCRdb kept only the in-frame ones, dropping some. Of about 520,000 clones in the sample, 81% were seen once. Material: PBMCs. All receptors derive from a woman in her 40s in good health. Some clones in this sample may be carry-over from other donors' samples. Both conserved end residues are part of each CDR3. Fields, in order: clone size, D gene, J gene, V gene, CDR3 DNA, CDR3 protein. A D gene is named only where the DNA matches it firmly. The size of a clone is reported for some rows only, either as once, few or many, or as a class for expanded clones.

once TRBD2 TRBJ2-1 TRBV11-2 TGTGCCAGCAGCTTAGGAGCGGGGGGTGAATACAATGAGCAGTTCTTC CASSLGAGGEYNEQFF
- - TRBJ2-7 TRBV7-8 TGTGCCAGCAGCTCCCTAGGGACCTACGAGCAGTACTTC CASSSLGTYEQYF
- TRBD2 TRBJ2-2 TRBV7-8 TGTGCCACCAGAAGGACTAGCGGGAAGGCCGGGGAGCTGTTTTTT CATRRTSGKAGELFF
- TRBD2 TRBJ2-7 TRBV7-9 TGTGCCAGCAGCTCCTCCCCGTCGCGGGAGGACATCTACGAGCAGTACTTC CASSSSPSREDIYEQYF
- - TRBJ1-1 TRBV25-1 TGTGCCAGCAGTGGCCCCCGGGGCGAGAACACTGAAGCTTTCTTT CASSGPRGENTEAFF
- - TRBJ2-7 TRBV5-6 TGTGCCAGCAGCCCCTGGGCCGTCCTCTCCTACGAGCAGTACTTC CASSPWAVLSYEQYF
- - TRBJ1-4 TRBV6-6 TGTGCCAGCAGTTACTCTTGGCAGGACCTTGAAAAACTGTTTTTT CASSYSWQDLEKLFF
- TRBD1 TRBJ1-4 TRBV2 TGTGCCAGCAGCAATACAGGGGGCATGCTGTTTTTT CASSNTGGMLFF
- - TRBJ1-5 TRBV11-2 TGTGCCAGCAGCTTAAATGGACAGCATCAGCCCCAGCATTTT CASSLNGQHQPQHF
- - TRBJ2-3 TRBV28 TGTGCCAGCAGAAGGCAATTCTCGGGAGCAGATACGCAGTATTTT CASRRQFSGADTQYF
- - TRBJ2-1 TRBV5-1 TGCGCCAGCAGCACCGACCCCGCGAGCTCCTACAATGAGCAGTTCTTC CASSTDPASSYNEQFF
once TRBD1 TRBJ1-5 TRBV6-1 TGTGCCAGCAGTGAACGACAGGGAAGTCAGCCCCAGCATTTT CASSERQGSQPQHF
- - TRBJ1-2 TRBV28 TGTGCCAGCACCGGGGACCAGGGGAACTATGGCTACACCTTC CASTGDQGNYGYTF
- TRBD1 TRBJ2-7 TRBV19 TGTGCCAGCCGACGGACAGGAGATCAAGGGGAGTACTTC CASRRTGDQGEYF
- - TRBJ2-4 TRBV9 TGTGCCAGCAGCGCCACGGGACAACTAGCCAAAAACATTCAGTACTTC CASSATGQLAKNIQYF
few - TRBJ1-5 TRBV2 TGTGCCAGCAGTGGGGGTAATCAGCCCCAGCATTTT CASSGGNQPQHF
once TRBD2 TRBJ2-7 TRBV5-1 TGCGCCAGCAGCCCATACCTAACTAGCGGGAGCTACGAGCAGTACTTC CASSPYLTSGSYEQYF
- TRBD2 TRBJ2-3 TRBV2 TGTGCCAGCACCCTCGGACTAGCCACAGATACGCAGTATTTT CASTLGLATDTQYF
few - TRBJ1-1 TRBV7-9 TGTGCCAGCAGCTTCACGACGAACACTGAAGCTTTCTTT CASSFTTNTEAFF
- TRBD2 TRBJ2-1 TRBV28 TGTGCCAGCAGTTTAATGGCGGGAGGGTTGTACAATGAGCAGTTCTTC CASSLMAGGLYNEQFF
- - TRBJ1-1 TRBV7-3 TGTGCCAGCAGCACCACAGGGCTGAACACTGAAGCTTTCTTT CASSTTGLNTEAFF
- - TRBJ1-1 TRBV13 TGTGCCAGCAGCCCGACCAGAGGGACTGAAGCTTTCTTT CASSPTRGTEAFF